This record covers a single T cell receptor (beta chain). Its specificity is not known. Sequencing used immunoSEQ multiplex PCR; TCRdb keeps in-frame clones, though not all of them. The data contain 91,000 or so clones, roughly 94% of them singletons. This specimen comes from a study of OX40 agonist ivuxolimab in advanced cancers. Study information: Among those treated, three patients had partial responses, one with hepatocellular carcinoma and two with cutaneous melanoma. Whole-study findings and limits: At 0.1 to 3.0 mg/kg and by week 6, clonal expansion occurred in CD4+ and CD8+ blood T cells.

After removal of 5 bases from V and 8 bases from J, the junction contained 11 bases not matched to a gene. In germline, CDR1 is SGHTA, CDR2 FQGNSA. This CDR3 spans 15 amino acids. The sequenced sample was CD4+ or CD8+ T cells sorted from blood, obtained in a trial of the OX40 agonist ivuxolimab. This receptor was identified in an adult with an advanced solid tumor such as melanoma, head and neck, liver or kidney cancer. V is TRBV7-2 and J is TRBJ2-1, with 8 bases aligning to TRBD1. This CDR3 reads CASSDPRGLVHEQFF. In DNA, the CDR3 is TGTGCCAGCAGCGACCCCAGGGGGCTTGTACATGAGCAGTTCTTC.